What follows are 10 T cell receptor beta chains derived from one specimen sequenced in a study of neurological immune-mediated disorders. MiXCR, run by TCRdb on the 5' RACE reads, gives a single entry per CDR3 protein. The sample lists roughly 55,000 distinct CDR3 sequences, around 16% occurring once. Sequencing input: PBMCs. The receptors were sampled from a man aged 55-75 years in good health.

Sample share makes this clonotype medium-sized. V gene TRBV5-5 combines with J gene TRBJ1-2, with no clear D. Germline values: CDR1 SGHKS, CDR2 YYEKEE (reference sequence). The CDR3 spans 15 residues. The V and J ends lost 4 bases and 0 bases respectively, with 13 bases between them. CDR3: CASSPERNSNYGYTF. CDR3 sequence (DNA): TGTGCCAGCAGCCCGGAAAGGAATTCTAACTATGGCTACACCTTC.

This clonotype was counted ten times or more. This sequence joins TRBV6-5 and TRBJ1-3; D uncertain. This CDR3 comprises 13 residues. The V end was cut by 6 bases, the J end by 0 bases, with 6 bases between. Germline CDR1 is MNHEY and CDR2 is SVGAGI. CDR3 bases: TGTGCCAGCAGCCCCTCCTCTGGAAACACCATATATTTT. Amino acid sequence: CASSPSSGNTIYF.

About this clonotype: At one end the junction does not follow the germline gene, possibly because of a read error. The chain employs TRBV7-3 and TRBJ2-1; no clear D gene. The germline V gene encodes CDR1 SGHTA and CDR2 FQGTGA. This CDR3 contains 15 residues. CDR3 sequence: CASSPGSQAYNEKFF. DNA of the CDR3: TGTGCCAGCAGCCCTGGCTCTCAAGCCTACAATGAGAAGTTCTTC.

The table lists this clonotype with many counts. The chain carries TRBV5-1 and TRBJ2-1, with D maybe TRBD2 (6 bases). V lost 0 bases to trimming and J lost 4 bases, with 11 bases between them. From germline, CDR1 is SGHRS and CDR2 YFSETQ. The CDR3 is 15 amino acids. The CDR3 loop reads CASSLAGERYNEQFF. The CDR3 DNA reads TGCGCCAGCAGCTTGGCGGGGGAGAGGTACAATGAGCAGTTCTTC.

This clonotype was picked up many times. The chain recombines TRBV6-1 with TRBJ2-1, with D tentatively TRBD1 or TRBD2 (6 bases each). The CDR3 totals 15 residues. Trimming removed 5 bases at V and 6 bases at J, with 17 bases between. Germline loops: CDR1 MNHNS, CDR2 SASEGT. CDR3 residues: CASSKPGLGANEQFF. In DNA form, the CDR3 reads TGTGCCAGCAGTAAACCGGGACTGGGGGCCAATGAGCAGTTCTTC.

This clonotype was counted at least ten times. The chain recombines TRBV4-2 with TRBJ2-7; 7 bases fit TRBD2. The V segment lost 1 base and the J segment 4 bases; nucleotides outside the gene matches: 7. The CDR3 loop spans 15 amino acids. Germline V CDR1 and CDR2: LGHNA, YNFKEQ. The CDR3 loop is CASSQGSGKGYEQYF. The DNA for the CDR3 is TGTGCCAGCAGCCAAGGGAGCGGGAAGGGGTACGAGCAGTACTTC.

In its sample, this clonotype was seen many times. The chain links TRBV5-1 to TRBJ2-5; 8 bases fit TRBD2. Trimming at V came to 4 bases and at J to 4 bases, leaving 9 bases not matched to a gene. Germline V CDR1 and CDR2: SGHRS, YFSETQ. This CDR3 has 15 residues. The CDR3 DNA is TGCGCCAGCAGCAGAGGGAGCCTAGCGGGAGAGACCCAGTACTTC. Encoded protein: CASSRGSLAGETQYF.

This clonotype was detected ten times or more. The chain carries TRBV3-1 and TRBJ1-5; TRBD1 might be the D (5 bases). Per germline, CDR1 LGHDT and CDR2 YNNKEL (reference sequence). Deletions cut 3 bases from V and 11 bases from J, with 26 bases between. This CDR3 has 17 residues. The CDR3 nucleotides read TGTGCCAGCAGCCAGGGGTCCCAGGGAGGTAGGAGGAAGGCCCAGCATTTT. It is translated as CASSQGSQGGRRKAQHF.

On this clonotype: This could be a read error, since a much larger clone is one nucleotide away. The chain couples TRBV7-6 to TRBJ2-6; 13 bases match TRBD2. The V segment lost 5 bases and the J segment 3 bases; nucleotides outside the gene matches: 10. The CDR3 has 19 amino acids. Germline CDR1 reads SGHVS; CDR2 reads FNYEAQ. The DNA for the CDR3 is TGTGCCAGCAGCCCTGGACTAGCGGGGGAAATCTATGGGGCCAACGTCCTGACTTTC. Translation: CASSPGLAGEIYGANVLTF.

This clonotype was observed at least ten times. J is TRBJ1-1 and V is TRBV7-9; 8 bases map to TRBD1. Germline assignment: CDR1 SEHNR and CDR2 FQNEAQ (reference sequence). CDR3 length: 14 amino acids. V lost 5 bases to trimming and J lost 4 bases; unmatched junction nucleotides: 6. The CDR3 nucleotides are TGTGCCAGCAGCCAGGGGGCGGCGGGCACTGAAGCTTTCTTT. The encoded protein is CASSQGAAGTEAFF.